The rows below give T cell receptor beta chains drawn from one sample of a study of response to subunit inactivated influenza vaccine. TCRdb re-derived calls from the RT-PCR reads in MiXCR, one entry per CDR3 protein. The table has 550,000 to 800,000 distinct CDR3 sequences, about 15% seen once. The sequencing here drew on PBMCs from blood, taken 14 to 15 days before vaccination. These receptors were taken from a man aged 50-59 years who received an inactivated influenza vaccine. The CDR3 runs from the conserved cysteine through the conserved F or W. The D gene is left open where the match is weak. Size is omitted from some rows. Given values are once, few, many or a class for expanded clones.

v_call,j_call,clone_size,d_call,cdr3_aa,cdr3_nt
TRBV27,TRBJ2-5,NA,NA,CASSIRTARGVETQYF,TGTGCCAGCAGTATCCGGACAGCCCGGGGGGTGGAGACCCAGTACTTC
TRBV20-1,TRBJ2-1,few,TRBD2,CCALFPLHTSDNEQFF,TGCTGTGCCCTCTTTCCCCTCCATACTAGCGACAATGAGCAGTTCTTC
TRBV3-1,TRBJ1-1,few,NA,CASSQDTSYTEAFF,TGTGCCAGCAGCCAAGATACCAGCTACACTGAAGCTTTCTTT
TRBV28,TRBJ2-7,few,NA,CASSLSLGIAYEQYF,TGTGCCAGCAGTTTAAGTCTCGGGATTGCGTACGAGCAGTACTTC
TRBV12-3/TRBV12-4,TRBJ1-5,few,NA,CASSPPGSQPQHF,TGTGCCAGCAGCCCCCCGGGGAGTCAGCCCCAGCATTTT
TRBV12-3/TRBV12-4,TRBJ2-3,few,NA,CASSFSGGPSDTQYF,TGTGCCAGCAGTTTTTCAGGGGGGCCGTCAGATACGCAGTATTTT
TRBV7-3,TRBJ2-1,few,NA,CASSSSPWESSYNEQFF,TGTGCCAGCAGCTCATCCCCATGGGAGAGCTCCTACAATGAGCAGTTCTTC
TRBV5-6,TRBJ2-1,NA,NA,CASSLVSGFEQFF,TGTGCCAGCAGCTTGGTGTCAGGCTTTGAGCAGTTCTTC
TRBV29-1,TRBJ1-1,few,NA,CSVGGRQDTEAFF,TGCAGCGTTGGTGGCAGACAGGACACTGAAGCTTTCTTT
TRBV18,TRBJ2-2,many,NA,CASSPRNTGELFF,TGTGCCAGCAGTCCTAGGAACACCGGGGAGCTGTTTTTT
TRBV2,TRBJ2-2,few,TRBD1,CASSDYRGTGELFF,TGTGCCAGCAGTGACTACAGGGGAACCGGGGAGCTGTTTTTT
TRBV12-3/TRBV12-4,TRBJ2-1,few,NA,CASSVAAAYNEQFF,TGTGCCAGCAGTGTTGCCGCTGCCTACAATGAGCAGTTCTTC
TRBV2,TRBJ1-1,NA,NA,CASPVNTEAFF,TGTGCCAGCCCGGTGAACACTGAAGCTTTCTTT
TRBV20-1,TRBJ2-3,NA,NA,CSAMLDTQYF,TGCAGTGCTATGCTAGATACGCAGTATTTT
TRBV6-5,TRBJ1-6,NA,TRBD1,CASSYRGLNSPLHF,TGTGCCAGCAGTTACAGGGGGCTTAATTCACCCCTCCACTTT
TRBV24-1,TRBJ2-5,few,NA,CATSEPDSQETQCF,TGTGCCACCAGTGAACCGGACAGTCAAGAGACCCAGTGCTTC
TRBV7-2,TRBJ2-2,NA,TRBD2,CASSFRRVSGSWELFF,TGTGCCAGCAGCTTTAGGAGGGTTAGCGGGAGCTGGGAGCTGTTTTTT
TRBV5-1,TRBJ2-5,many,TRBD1,CASVKIGTGKGETQYF,TGCGCCAGCGTGAAAATCGGGACAGGGAAAGGAGAGACCCAGTACTTC
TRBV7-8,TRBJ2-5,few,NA,CASSFFSRAPQETQYF,TGTGCCAGCAGCTTTTTTTCCAGGGCCCCACAAGAGACCCAGTACTTC
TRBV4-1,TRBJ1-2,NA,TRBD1,CASRSGQGKSNYGYTF,TGCGCCAGCAGATCGGGACAGGGGAAATCGAACTATGGCTACACCTTC
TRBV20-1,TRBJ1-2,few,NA,CSASGRTANYGYTF,TGCAGTGCTAGTGGTCGGACGGCGAACTATGGCTACACCTTC
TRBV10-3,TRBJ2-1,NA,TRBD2,CAITRSGNDNEQFF,TGTGCCATCACCCGTAGCGGGAACGACAATGAGCAGTTCTTC
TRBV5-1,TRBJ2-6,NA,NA,CASSWPGNFTGANVLTF,TGCGCCAGCAGCTGGCCCGGGAATTTCACTGGGGCCAACGTCCTGACTTTC
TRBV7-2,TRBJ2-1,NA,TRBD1,CASSPDRGQFF,TGTGCCAGCAGCCCAGACAGGGGGCAGTTCTTC
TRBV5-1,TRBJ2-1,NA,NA,CASSLGAGTLYNEQFF,TGCGCCAGCAGCTTGGGTGCGGGAACCCTCTACAATGAGCAGTTCTTC
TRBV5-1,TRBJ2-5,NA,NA,CASSLRPGQQQETQYF,TGCGCCAGCAGCTTGCGACCGGGACAACAGCAAGAGACCCAGTACTTC